The 31 T cell receptor beta chains listed next were all sequenced from one sample in a study of blood T cell repertoires in COVID-19. Libraries were prepared by immunoSEQ multiplex PCR; TCRdb keeps only in-frame clonotypes and omits some of them. The sample has about 250,000 clones; approximately 80% are singletons. Sequencing input: peripheral blood. The receptor source for this set is an older man with acute or convalescent COVID-19.

This rearrangement joins TRBV5-1 to TRBJ1-1, with D perhaps matching TRBD1 (6 bases). Trimming removed 5 bases at V and 1 base at J, with 18 bases between. The CDR3 runs to 16 residues. CDR1 is SGHRS and CDR2 is YFSETQ in the germline V gene. In nucleotides, the CDR3 is TGCGCCAGCAGGTTACTACTCAGGGGATCGAACACTGAAGCTTTCTTT. Translated, it gives CASRLLLRGSNTEAFF.

V usage is TRBV5-1 and J usage is TRBJ2-5; D is possibly TRBD2 (6 bases). From germline, CDR1 is SGHRS and CDR2 YFSETQ. The CDR3 sequence is 15 residues long. V was pared by 4 bases and J by 5 bases, with 18 bases between. DNA for the CDR3: TGCGCCAGCAGCACCGGGACTCGGAACGGGGAGACCCAGTACTTC. Translated, it gives CASSTGTRNGETQYF.

The chain is built from TRBV19 and TRBJ2-1, with 14 positions matching TRBD2. The J segment lost 4 bases and the V segment lost 7 bases, leaving 6 bases of the junction unmatched. The CDR3 runs 16 residues. Germline values: CDR1 LNHDA, CDR2 SQIVND (reference sequence). The CDR3 protein is CASKPGLAGGYNEQFF. Written as DNA, the CDR3 is TGTGCCAGTAAACCCGGACTAGCGGGAGGATACAATGAGCAGTTCTTC.

This rearrangement joins TRBV5-4 to TRBJ2-1; 12 positions agree with TRBD2. This CDR3 contains 17 residues. The germline CDR1 and CDR2 sequences are SGHNT and YYREEE (reference sequence). The V gene end was trimmed by 4 bases and the J gene end by 7 bases; junction bases not matched to a gene: 12. The CDR3 nucleotides are TGTGCCAGCAGCACCCGGACTAGCGGGATGGAGGCAAATGAGCAGTTCTTC. Its translation is CASSTRTSGMEANEQFF.

The rearrangement uses TRBV28 and TRBJ1-1; maybe TRBD1 (5 bases). Trimming took off 5 bases at V and 4 bases at J, with 14 bases between the two ends. This CDR3 comprises 14 residues. CDR1 MDHEN and CDR2 SYDVKM come from the germline V gene. Written as DNA, the CDR3 is TGTGCCAGCAGTCCACAGGAGTGGGGCACTGAAGCTTTCTTT. This translates into CASSPQEWGTEAFF.

This clone came up a few times. The rearrangement uses TRBV11-3 and TRBJ2-1, with 12 nucleotides matching TRBD2. V dropped 4 bases and J dropped 8; count of bases not matched to a gene: 9. Germline CDR1 is SGHNT and CDR2 is YENEEA. This CDR3 region has 16 residues. The CDR3, as DNA: TGTGCCAGCAGCTCCGGACTAGCGGGAAAACGGGATGAGCAGTTCTTC. Protein: CASSSGLAGKRDEQFF.

This clone was observed once. The chain carries TRBV4-2 and TRBJ1-5; D is unclear. The CDR3 has 15 amino acids. V lost 0 bases and J lost 7, with 13 bases in between. The germline CDR1 and CDR2 sequences are LGHNA and YNFKEQ. The CDR3 DNA follows: TGTGCCAGCAGCCAAGATTCGGGTTCAAGGCAGCCCCAGCATTTT. Protein: CASSQDSGSRQPQHF.

The chain carries TRBV2 and TRBJ2-2, with unresolved D. V lost 7 bases and J lost 2, with 14 bases in between. In germline, CDR1 is SNHLY, CDR2 FYNNEI. This CDR3 spans 15 amino acids. In DNA, the CDR3 is TGTGCCAGCACCCCCGGAGAGGTCAACACCGGGGAGCTGTTTTTT. Protein: CASTPGEVNTGELFF.

The V call is TRBV7-9, the J call TRBJ2-7; 10 nucleotides line up with TRBD1. Germline-derived CDR1 and CDR2 are SEHNR and FQNEAQ (reference sequence). CDR3 length equals 14 residues. Germline trimming cut 4 bases from V and 5 bases from J; bases unmatched to any gene: 5. Here the CDR3 DNA reads TGTGCCAGCAGCTCTCCGGGACAGGGGAACGAGCAGTACTTC. Its protein is CASSSPGQGNEQYF.

The chain carries TRBV7-8 and TRBJ2-3, with TRBD2 identical over 9 bases. CDR1 and CDR2 from the germline V gene are SGHVS and FQNEAQ. CDR3 length equals 17 residues. V lost 1 base, J lost 8 bases, and 13 bases stayed unmatched. CDR3 protein: CASSLVGLAGVWGTQYF. In DNA form, the CDR3 reads TGTGCCAGCAGCTTAGTTGGATTAGCGGGAGTATGGGGTACGCAGTATTTT.

This clone occurred once. The chain recombines TRBV19 with TRBJ1-5; D might be TRBD1 (6 bases). This CDR3 region has 14 residues. V was trimmed by 3 bases and J by 2 bases, leaving 8 bases between them. Germline V lookup: CDR1 LNHDA, CDR2 SQIVND (reference sequence). CDR3 sequence: CASSMRQGNQPQHF. Written as DNA, the CDR3 is TGTGCCAGTAGTATGCGACAGGGCAATCAGCCCCAGCATTTT.

V is TRBV5-5 and J is TRBJ2-7; D is unresolved. The CDR3 loop spans 15 amino acids. Germline CDR1 and CDR2: SGHKS and YYEKEE (reference sequence). V gave up 0 bases and J gave up 1 base, with 11 bases separating them. The CDR3 reads CASSLGLSVSYEQYF. CDR3 coding DNA: TGTGCCAGCAGCTTGGGTCTGTCGGTGTCCTACGAGCAGTACTTC.

This chain uses TRBV7-2 with TRBJ1-4, with 8 bases identical to TRBD1. The CDR3 loop spans 15 amino acids. With V trimmed by 5 bases and J by 5 bases, 7 bases remained unmatched. The germline CDR1 and CDR2 sequences are SGHTA and FQGNSA. The CDR3 loop reads CASSLGTGGNEKLFF. As DNA, the CDR3 is TGTGCCAGCAGCCTCGGGACAGGAGGGAATGAAAAACTGTTTTTT.

The chain recombines TRBV7-2 with TRBJ1-5; D remains unclear. Per the germline V gene, CDR1 is SGHTA and CDR2 is FQGNSA. The length of the CDR3 is 15 residues. V dropped 1 base and J dropped 6 bases, with 13 bases sitting between them. CDR3 nucleotides: TGTGCCAGCAGCTTAGGCGGGTGGTTTGGTCAGCCCCAGCATTTT. This sequence encodes CASSLGGWFGQPQHF.

The chain joins TRBV6-5 to TRBJ1-1, with D uncertain. V lost 0 bases to trimming and J lost 2 bases, with 7 bases between them. This CDR3 contains 14 residues. Germline V gene lookup returns CDR1 MNHEY and CDR2 SVGAGI. CDR3 sequence reads: CASSYSGRNTEAFF. DNA of the CDR3: TGTGCCAGCAGTTACTCGGGCAGAAACACTGAAGCTTTCTTT.

J is TRBJ2-7 and V is TRBV10-3; 9 nucleotides align to TRBD1. V shed 5 bases and J 6 bases; nucleotides not matched to a gene: 5. The length of the CDR3 is 13 residues. Germline CDR1 is ENHRY and CDR2 is SYGVKD. CDR3 coding DNA: TGTGCCATCAGTCGGGACAGGGACTCCGAGCAGTACTTC. Translating gives CAISRDRDSEQYF.

The genes are TRBV2 and TRBJ2-3; possible D gene TRBD1, 5 bases. The germline V gene encodes CDR1 SNHLY and CDR2 FYNNEI. V was pared by 4 bases and J by 6 bases, with 14 bases between. The CDR3 sequence is 14 residues long. The CDR3 bases are TGTGCCAGCAGTGCATACAGGAGCCTGGATACGCAGTATTTT. Translated: CASSAYRSLDTQYF.

This chain links TRBV10-3 with TRBJ2-1, with 8 bases fitting TRBD2. The CDR3 contains 13 residues. From germline, CDR1 is ENHRY and CDR2 SYGVKD. Losses at the gene ends were 2 bases for V and 7 bases for J; bases not matched to a gene: 1. The CDR3: CAISEREGNEQFF. CDR3 nucleotide sequence: TGTGCCATCAGTGAGCGGGAGGGGAATGAGCAGTTCTTC.

DNA for the CDR3: TGTGCCAGCAGTGCTAACGGTCCGAACACCGGGGAGCTGTTTTTT. It yields the protein CASSANGPNTGELFF. The chain joins TRBV2 to TRBJ2-2; D ambiguous. The V end lost 4 bases, the J end lost 0 bases, and 9 bases lay between the germline ends. Germline CDR1 SNHLY, CDR2 FYNNEI. The CDR3 covers 15 residues.

J is TRBJ2-4 and V is TRBV7-8; D may be TRBD2 (7 bases). The CDR3 length is 17 residues. Germline V CDR1 and CDR2: SGHVS, FQNEAQ. V was shortened by 4 bases and J by 10 bases, with 26 bases between the two germline ends. The CDR3 DNA follows: TGTGCCAGCAGCTCCCCCACGAAGGGGGGCGGGGGAGATATTCAGTACTTC. Amino acids: CASSSPTKGGGGDIQYF.

This clone turned up a few times. The chain links TRBV7-2 to TRBJ2-1, with D perhaps matching TRBD2 (5 bases). The germline V and J ends were trimmed by 5 bases and 1 base, with 15 bases remaining between them. Germline CDR1 is SGHTA and CDR2 is FQGNSA. This CDR3 is built from 16 residues. The CDR3, as DNA: TGTGCCAGCAGCCCAGAGGCGGGTGGGTCCTACAATGAGCAGTTCTTC. It yields the protein CASSPEAGGSYNEQFF.

This clone was recorded only once. The chain joins TRBV24-1 to TRBJ2-1; 7 positions match TRBD2. Germline CDR1 KGHDR, CDR2 SFDVKD. V shed 3 bases and J 2 bases; nucleotides not matched to a gene: 9. The CDR3 extends over 17 amino acids. DNA of the CDR3: TGTGCCACCAGTGATACGGTAGCCGGGGGGACCTACAATGAGCAGTTCTTC. It yields the protein CATSDTVAGGTYNEQFF.

The chain employs TRBV19 and TRBJ1-2, with TRBD1 matching over 9 bases. The V gene end was trimmed by 7 bases and the J gene end by 3 bases; junction bases not matched to a gene: 18. The CDR3 consists of 18 residues. CDR1 and CDR2 from the germline V gene are LNHDA and SQIVND (reference sequence). The CDR3: CASIPRAPGTGRHYGYTF. The CDR3 DNA reads as TGTGCCAGTATCCCACGGGCGCCCGGGACAGGGAGGCACTATGGCTACACCTTC.

This chain joins TRBV7-9 and TRBJ1-1; tentatively, D is TRBD1 (6 bases). This CDR3 is 15 amino acids long. V was clipped by 5 bases and J by 7 bases, with 20 bases between them. The germline V gene encodes CDR1 SEHNR and CDR2 FQNEAQ (reference sequence). CDR3 region: CASSAEGGAAGEAFF. For the CDR3, the DNA is TGTGCCAGCAGCGCCGAAGGGGGGGCAGCGGGTGAAGCTTTCTTT.

For the CDR3, the DNA is TGTGCCAGCAGCTTGCGGGGACAGGGTGGGAATGAGCAGTTCTTC. Translation: CASSLRGQGGNEQFF. This chain links TRBV5-8 with TRBJ2-1; 9 bases line up with TRBD1. This CDR3 comprises 15 residues. Germline values: CDR1 SGHTS, CDR2 YDEGEE. Losses at the gene ends were 1 base for V and 7 bases for J; bases not matched to a gene: 6.

This sequence joins TRBV13 and TRBJ2-7, with 8 bases aligning to TRBD2. The V segment lost 5 bases and the J segment 4 bases; nucleotides outside the gene matches: 16. The CDR3 runs to 17 residues. CDR1 is PRHDT and CDR2 is FYEKMQ in the germline V gene (reference sequence). DNA for the CDR3: TGTGCCAGCAGCCTTCCATCCAGCGGGAGAGTAATATACGAGCAGTACTTC. It specifies CASSLPSSGRVIYEQYF.

The V gene is TRBV15, the J gene TRBJ1-5; D is unclear. Trimming took 2 bases from V and 4 from J, leaving 3 bases between them. CDR1 is LNHNV, CDR2 YYDKDF, per germline (reference sequence). The CDR3 runs 12 residues. The CDR3 sequence: CATSRPNQPQHF. CDR3 coding DNA: TGTGCCACCAGCAGACCTAATCAGCCCCAGCATTTT.

This chain joins TRBV5-1 and TRBJ2-1; 13 nucleotides agree with TRBD2. V was pared by 0 bases and J by 2 bases, with 5 bases of the junction left unmatched. The CDR3 is 18 residues long. Germline V gene lookup returns CDR1 SGHRS and CDR2 YFSETQ. The CDR3 nucleotides read TGCGCCAGCAGCTTGGGACTAGCGGGAGGAAGGACCTACAATGAGCAGTTCTTC. This gives the protein CASSLGLAGGRTYNEQFF. Complete variable domain (other parts from reference TRBV5-1 and TRBJ2-1): KAGVTQTPRYLIKTRGQQVTLSCSPISGHRSVSWYQQTPGQGLQFLFEYFSETQRNKGNFPGRFSGRQFSNSRSEMNVSTLELGDSALYLCASSLGLAGGRTYNEQFFGPGTRLTVL.

This clone was detected a few times. The chain's CDR3 is CASSYRDSSEKLFF. The CDR3 DNA reads as TGTGCCAGCTCATACCGGGACAGCTCTGAAAAACTGTTTTTT. J is TRBJ1-4 and V is TRBV18, with 7 bases identical to TRBD1. V trimming: 5 bases; J trimming: 7 bases; junction bases outside the gene matches: 7. Germline CDR1 and CDR2: KGHSH and LQKENI. The CDR3 sequence is 14 residues long.

The CDR3 sequence is CASSYRSDRAFF. Written as DNA, the CDR3 is TGTGCCAGTAGTTACAGATCCGATCGGGCTTTCTTT. This chain links TRBV19 with TRBJ1-1; D remains ambiguous. Trimming pared 5 bases from V and 11 bases from J, leaving 15 bases between. CDR3 length: 12 residues. Germline V gene sequence: CDR1 LNHDA, CDR2 SQIVND (reference sequence). The full variable domain, with the rest looked up from reference TRBV19 and TRBJ1-1, is DGGITQSPKYLFRKEGQNVTLSCEQNLNHDAMYWYRQDPGQGLRLIYYSQIVNDFQKGDIAEGYSVSREKKESFPLTVTSAQKNPTAFYLCASSYRSDRAFFGQGTRLTVV.

This clone was counted once. One end of the junction fails to match germline, which may point to a read error. The sample carries other DNA sequences with the same CDR3. This chain uses TRBV5-1 with TRBJ2-2, with 8 nucleotides matching TRBD1. CDR3 size: 15 residues. Germline values: CDR1 SGHRS, CDR2 YFSETQ. The CDR3 sequence: CASSLDRANTGELFF. CDR3 sequence (DNA): TGCGCCAGCAGTTTGGACAGGGCGAACACCGGGGAGCTGTTTTTT.